This passage covers 18 T cell receptor beta chains from one sample sequenced in a study of blood T cells in healthy people across ages. A second about 6 to 12 cycle PCR used barcoded and J-beta primers. A single record per CDR3 protein comes from TCRdb applying MiXCR to the 5' RACE reads. Here the sample spans about 600,000 distinct CDR3 sequences, 45% to 55% being singletons. Sequenced: blood. The receptors were gathered from a man aged 80 or over in good health.

The table lists this clonotype with many counts. The V gene is TRBV6-6, the J gene TRBJ1-1; D remains unclear. Germline lookup yields CDR1 MNHNY and CDR2 SVGAGI (reference sequence). V lost 6 bases and J 1 base, leaving 6 bases between the germline ends. This CDR3 is built from 12 residues. This chain's CDR3 is CASSPRNTEAFF. The CDR3 coding sequence is TGTGCCAGCAGCCCCAGGAACACTGAAGCTTTCTTT.

This clonotype showed up just a few times. The V gene is TRBV7-9, the J gene TRBJ2-1; D possibly corresponds to TRBD1 (6 bases). Germline CDR1 and CDR2: SEHNR and FQNEAQ (reference sequence). The CDR3 loop spans 13 amino acids. The V end was cut by 5 bases, the J end by 9 bases, with 14 bases between. CDR3 protein: CASSRQVRGEQFF. CDR3 DNA: TGTGCCAGCAGCCGACAGGTACGAGGTGAGCAGTTCTTC.

This clonotype was seen a handful of times. The V gene is TRBV20-1, the J gene TRBJ2-7; D is unresolved. Germline V lookup: CDR1 DFQATT, CDR2 SNEGSKA (reference sequence). Trimming stripped 3 bases from V and 0 bases from J, with 15 bases between. The CDR3 spans 15 residues. CDR3 protein: CSARTDGTSSYEQYF. Here the CDR3 DNA reads TGCAGTGCTAGGACCGACGGAACGAGCTCCTACGAGCAGTACTTC.

The chain employs TRBV7-9 and TRBJ1-6, with D possibly TRBD1 on 6 matching bases. CDR3 length: 16 amino acids. The V end lost 1 base, the J end lost 6 bases, and 13 bases lay between the germline ends. The germline gives CDR1 SEHNR, CDR2 FQNEAQ (reference sequence). DNA of the CDR3: TGTGCCAGCAGCTTAGTCGGGGGCACGTTTAATTCACCCCTCCACTTT. Encoded protein: CASSLVGGTFNSPLHF.

With regard to this clonotype: A much larger clone lies one base from this, so it may be a read error. The rearrangement links TRBV6-6 to TRBJ1-4; TRBD1 agrees at 11 bases. The CDR3 is made up of 16 amino acids. The V gene end was trimmed by 6 bases and the J gene end by 5 bases; junction bases not matched to a gene: 8. The germline CDR1 and CDR2 sequences are MNHNY and SVGAGI (reference sequence). The CDR3 is CASRYPGDRGNEKLFF. In nucleotides, the CDR3 is TGTGCCAGCAGATACCCTGGGGACAGGGGGAATGAAAAACTGTTTTTT.

This chain joins TRBV7-2 and TRBJ2-7; D might be TRBD2 (5 bases). V lost 1 base and J lost 0, with 10 bases in between. Per germline, CDR1 SGHTA and CDR2 FQGNSA. The CDR3 runs to 15 residues. Here the CDR3 reads CASSLGPDYSYEQYF. DNA of the CDR3: TGTGCCAGCAGCTTAGGACCAGACTACTCCTACGAGCAGTACTTC.

This sequence joins TRBV7-2 and TRBJ2-7; 13 nucleotides line up with TRBD2. The ends lost 4 bases at V and 5 bases at J; junction bases unmatched: 8. The CDR3 has 16 amino acids. CDR1 is SGHTA and CDR2 is FQGNSA in the germline V gene. CDR3 DNA sequence: TGTGCCAGCAGCTCCCAAACTAGCGGGAGGGCCCACGAGCAGTACTTC. It encodes CASSSQTSGRAHEQYF. Drawing the rest from reference TRBV7-2 and TRBJ2-7, the complete variable domain is GAGVSQSPSNKVTEKGKDVELRCDPISGHTALYWYRQSLGQGLEFLIYFQGNSAPDKSGLPSDRFSAERTGGSVSTLTIQRTQQEDSAVYLCASSSQTSGRAHEQYFGPGTRLTVT.

Regarding this clonotype: A much larger clone is a single base away; this may be a read error. The chain joins TRBV6-6 to TRBJ2-7; the D gene is possibly TRBD1 (5 bases). Germline-derived CDR1 and CDR2 are MNHNY and SVGAGI (reference sequence). The CDR3 sequence is 16 residues long. V was shortened by 7 bases and J by 7 bases, with 26 bases between the two germline ends. CDR3 nucleotide sequence: TGTGCCAGCACCCTAGGGGTGGCGGTTTCTGTCAATGAGCAGTACTTC. Its translation is CASTLGVAVSVNEQYF.

This clonotype was observed a few times. The rearrangement uses TRBV7-3 and TRBJ2-7; possibly TRBD2 for D (6 bases). V shed 0 bases and J shed 7 bases, with 16 bases lying between them. The germline gives CDR1 SGHTA, CDR2 FQGTGA. CDR3 size: 15 residues. The CDR3 bases are TGTGCCAGCAGCTTAACGACGGGACTCCCGGGGGAGCAGTACTTC. Its translation is CASSLTTGLPGEQYF.

This sequence joins TRBV12-3 or TRBV12-4 and TRBJ2-1; 7 bases match TRBD1. With V trimmed by 6 bases and J by 7 bases, 9 bases remained unmatched. The length of the CDR3 is 14 residues. This CDR3 reads CASRRAGTANEQFF. The CDR3 coding sequence is TGTGCCAGCAGAAGGGCCGGGACAGCTAATGAGCAGTTCTTC.

This clonotype was counted between two and nine times. The gene calls are TRBV9 and TRBJ2-7; TRBD1 is a possible D gene (6 bases). Looked up from germline, CDR1 is SGDLS and CDR2 is YYNGEE. Trimming stripped 0 bases from V and 3 bases from J, with 13 bases between. The CDR3 has 15 amino acids. The CDR3 loop reads CASSVAPQGIYEQYF. The CDR3 coding sequence is TGTGCCAGCAGCGTAGCCCCTCAGGGGATCTACGAGCAGTACTTC.

The CDR3 sequence: CASSQGTSGGDTDTQYF. Here the CDR3 DNA reads TGCGCCAGCAGCCAGGGAACTAGCGGGGGGGACACAGATACGCAGTATTTT. The chain has TRBV4-3 and TRBJ2-3; TRBD2 agrees at 13 bases. Germline values: CDR1 LGHNA, CDR2 YSLEER. This CDR3 contains 17 residues. V trimming: 3 bases; J trimming: 2 bases; junction bases outside the gene matches: 5.

This clonotype turned up a few times. V usage is TRBV5-1 and J usage is TRBJ2-5; tentatively, D is TRBD1 (6 bases). Judging by the DNA end, TRBJ2-7 fits better; the J call may be wrong. The CDR3 sequence is 14 residues long. Germline CDR1 reads SGHRS; CDR2 reads YFSETQ. The CDR3 coding sequence is TGCGCCAGCAGCTCCACAGGGATCTACTACGAGCAGTACTTC. Protein sequence: CASSSTGIYYEQYF.

V is TRBV6-5 and J is TRBJ2-2; D gene unclear. With 6 bases removed from V and 5 bases from J, the gap between germline ends came to 10 bases. The CDR3 has 13 amino acids. The V gene's germline CDR1 is MNHEY and CDR2 SVGAGI. The DNA for the CDR3 is TGTGCCAGCAGGGCCCTGGGTACCGGGGAGCTGTTTTTT. Translated: CASRALGTGELFF.

The V gene is TRBV20-1, the J gene TRBJ2-1; 15 bases agree with TRBD2. With V trimmed by 6 bases and J by 2 bases, 17 bases remained unmatched. CDR1 is DFQATT, CDR2 SNEGSKA, per germline (reference sequence). This CDR3 is 20 amino acids long. The CDR3 reads CSARRGTGTSGRKAYNEQFF. As DNA, the CDR3 is TGCAGTGCCCGTCGGGGAACCGGGACTAGCGGGAGGAAGGCCTACAATGAGCAGTTCTTC.

The rearrangement joins TRBV6-6 to TRBJ1-6; D uncertain. The CDR3 spans 12 residues. The V gene lost 8 bases and the J gene lost 5 bases, with 7 bases spanning the gap. The germline gives CDR1 MNHNY, CDR2 SVGAGI (reference sequence). In nucleotides, the CDR3 is TGTGCCAGCGGAAGAGATAATTCACCCCTCCACTTT. This translates into CASGRDNSPLHF.

The CDR3 bases are TGTGCCAGCGGGTTGGAGGGGGCTGAGACTGAAGCTTTCTTT. Translation: CASGLEGAETEAFF. The chain employs TRBV9 and TRBJ1-1; TRBD1 matches at 7 bases. Germline assignment: CDR1 SGDLS and CDR2 YYNGEE. After removal of 7 bases from V and 5 bases from J, the junction contained 11 bases not matched to a gene. CDR3 length: 14 residues.

This clonotype has a handful of counts. This sequence joins TRBV6-2 or TRBV6-3 and TRBJ2-1, with D possibly TRBD2 on 6 matching bases. Trimming stripped 5 bases from V and 4 bases from J, with 21 bases between. Germline CDR1 is MNHEY and CDR2 is SVGEGT. CDR3 length: 17 residues. CDR3 in DNA: TGTGCCAGCAGTCCACTGGTAATAGCGGAGGTATACAATGAGCAGTTCTTC. Amino acid sequence: CASSPLVIAEVYNEQFF.